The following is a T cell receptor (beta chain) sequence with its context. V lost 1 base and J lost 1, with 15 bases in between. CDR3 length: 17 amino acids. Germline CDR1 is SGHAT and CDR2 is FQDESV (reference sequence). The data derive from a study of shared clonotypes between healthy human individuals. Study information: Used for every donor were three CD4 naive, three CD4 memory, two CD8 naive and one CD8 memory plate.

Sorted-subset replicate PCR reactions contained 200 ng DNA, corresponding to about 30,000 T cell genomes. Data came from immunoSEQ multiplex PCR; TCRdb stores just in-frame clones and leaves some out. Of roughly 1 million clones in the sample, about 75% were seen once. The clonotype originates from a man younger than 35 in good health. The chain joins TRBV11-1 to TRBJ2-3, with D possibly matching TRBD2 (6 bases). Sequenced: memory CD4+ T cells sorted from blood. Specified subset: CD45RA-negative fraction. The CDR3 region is CASSLVVSGRGTDTQYF. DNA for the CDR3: TGTGCCAGCAGCTTAGTGGTATCCGGGAGAGGCACAGATACGCAGTATTTT.